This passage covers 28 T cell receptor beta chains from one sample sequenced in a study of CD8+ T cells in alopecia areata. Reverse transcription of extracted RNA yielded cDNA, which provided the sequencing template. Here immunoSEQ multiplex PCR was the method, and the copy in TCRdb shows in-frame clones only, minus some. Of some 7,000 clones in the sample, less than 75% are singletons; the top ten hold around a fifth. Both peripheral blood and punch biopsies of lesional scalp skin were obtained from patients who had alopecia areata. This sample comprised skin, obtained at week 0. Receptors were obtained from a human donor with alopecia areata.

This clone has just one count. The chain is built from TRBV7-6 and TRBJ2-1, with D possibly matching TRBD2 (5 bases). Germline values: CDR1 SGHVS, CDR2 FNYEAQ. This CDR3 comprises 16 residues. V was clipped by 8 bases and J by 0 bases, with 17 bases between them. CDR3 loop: CASSSGSFNSYNEQFF. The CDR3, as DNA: TGTGCCAGCTCTTCGGGGTCCTTTAACTCCTACAATGAGCAGTTCTTC.

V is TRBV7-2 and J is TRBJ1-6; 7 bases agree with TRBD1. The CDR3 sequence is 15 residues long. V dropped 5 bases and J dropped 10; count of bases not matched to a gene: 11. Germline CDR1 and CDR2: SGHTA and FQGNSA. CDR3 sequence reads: CASSGRQGGGSPLHF. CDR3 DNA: TGTGCCAGCAGCGGCAGACAGGGCGGAGGGTCACCCCTCCACTTT.

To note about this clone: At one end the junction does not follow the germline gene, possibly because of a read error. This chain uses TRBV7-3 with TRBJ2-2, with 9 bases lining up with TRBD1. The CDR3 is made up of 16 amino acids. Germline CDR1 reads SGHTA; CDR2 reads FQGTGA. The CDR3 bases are TGTGCCAGCAGCGCCCCGGGACAGGGTCTTACCGGGAAGCTGTTTTTT. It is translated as CASSAPGQGLTGKLFF.

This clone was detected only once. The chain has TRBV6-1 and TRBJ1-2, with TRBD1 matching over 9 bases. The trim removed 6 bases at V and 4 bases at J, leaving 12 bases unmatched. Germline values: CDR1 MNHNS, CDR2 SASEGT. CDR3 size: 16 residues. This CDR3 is CASREQGASGSYGYTF. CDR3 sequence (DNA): TGTGCCAGCAGGGAACAGGGGGCGTCAGGGTCCTATGGCTACACCTTC.

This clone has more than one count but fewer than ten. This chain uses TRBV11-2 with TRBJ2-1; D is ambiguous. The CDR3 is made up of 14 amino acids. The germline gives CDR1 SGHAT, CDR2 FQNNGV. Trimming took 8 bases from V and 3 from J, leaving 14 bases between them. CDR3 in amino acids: CASGSSFIYNEQFF. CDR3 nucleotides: TGTGCCAGCGGTTCAAGCTTCATCTACAATGAGCAGTTCTTC. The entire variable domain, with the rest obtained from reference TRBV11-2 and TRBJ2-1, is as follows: EAGVAQSPRYKIIEKRQSVAFWCNPISGHATLYWYQQILGQGPKLLIQFQNNGVVDDSQLPKDRFSAERLKGVDSTLKIQPAKLEDSAVYLCASGSSFIYNEQFFGPGTRLTVL.

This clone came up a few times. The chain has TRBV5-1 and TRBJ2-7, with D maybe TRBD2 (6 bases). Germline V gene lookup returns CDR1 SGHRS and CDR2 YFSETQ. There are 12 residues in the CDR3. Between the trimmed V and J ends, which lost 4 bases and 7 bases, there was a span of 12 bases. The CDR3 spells CASSPYGGEQYF. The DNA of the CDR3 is TGCGCCAGCAGCCCGTATGGGGGGGAGCAGTACTTC.

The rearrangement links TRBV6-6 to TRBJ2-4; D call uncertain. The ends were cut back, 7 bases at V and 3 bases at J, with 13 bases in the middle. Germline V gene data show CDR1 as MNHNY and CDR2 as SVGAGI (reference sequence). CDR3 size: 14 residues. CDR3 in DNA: TGTGCCAGCAAAAAGAGAATTTACAAAAACATTCAGTACTTC. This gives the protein CASKKRIYKNIQYF.

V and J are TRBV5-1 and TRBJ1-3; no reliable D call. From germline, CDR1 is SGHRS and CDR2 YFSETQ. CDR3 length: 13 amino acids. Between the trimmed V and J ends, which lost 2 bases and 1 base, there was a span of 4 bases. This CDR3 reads CASSLSSGNTIYF. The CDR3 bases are TGCGCCAGCAGCTTAAGTTCTGGAAACACCATATATTTT.

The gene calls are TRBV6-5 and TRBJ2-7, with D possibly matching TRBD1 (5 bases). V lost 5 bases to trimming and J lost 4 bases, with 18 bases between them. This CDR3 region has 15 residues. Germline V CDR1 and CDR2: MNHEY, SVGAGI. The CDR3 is CASSPHGASLYEQYF. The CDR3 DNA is TGTGCCAGCAGTCCCCATGGGGCCTCGCTATACGAGCAGTACTTC.

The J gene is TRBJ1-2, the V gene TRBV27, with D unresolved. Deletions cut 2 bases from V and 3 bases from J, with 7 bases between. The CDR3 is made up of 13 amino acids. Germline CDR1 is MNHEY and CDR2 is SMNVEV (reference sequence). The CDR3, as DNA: TGTGCCAGCAGTTTAAGGCGGGACTATGGCTACACCTTC. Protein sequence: CASSLRRDYGYTF.

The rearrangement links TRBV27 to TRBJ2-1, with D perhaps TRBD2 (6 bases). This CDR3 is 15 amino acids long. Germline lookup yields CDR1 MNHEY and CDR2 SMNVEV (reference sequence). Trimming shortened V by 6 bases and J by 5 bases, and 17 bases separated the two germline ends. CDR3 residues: CASSRREFNNNEQFF. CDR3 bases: TGTGCCAGCAGCCGCCGGGAGTTTAATAACAATGAGCAGTTCTTC.

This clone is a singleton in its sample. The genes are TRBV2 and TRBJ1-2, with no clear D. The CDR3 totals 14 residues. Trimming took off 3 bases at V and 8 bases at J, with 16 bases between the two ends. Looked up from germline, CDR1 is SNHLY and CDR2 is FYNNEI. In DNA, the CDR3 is TGTGCCAGCAGTGAGGGCAGATCCTCGCTCGGCTACACCTTC. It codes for CASSEGRSSLGYTF.

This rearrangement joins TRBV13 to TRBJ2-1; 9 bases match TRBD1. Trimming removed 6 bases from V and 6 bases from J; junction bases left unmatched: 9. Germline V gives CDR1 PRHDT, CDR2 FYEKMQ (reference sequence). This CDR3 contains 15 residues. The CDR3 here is CASRTPGQGGNEQFF. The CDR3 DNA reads TGTGCCAGCAGGACACCGGGACAGGGCGGCAATGAGCAGTTCTTC. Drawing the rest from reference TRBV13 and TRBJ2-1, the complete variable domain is AAGVIQSPRHLIKEKRETATLKCYPIPRHDTVYWYQQGPGQDPQFLISFYEKMQSDKGSIPDRFSAQQFSDYHSELNMSSLELGDSALYFCASRTPGQGGNEQFFGPGTRLTVL.

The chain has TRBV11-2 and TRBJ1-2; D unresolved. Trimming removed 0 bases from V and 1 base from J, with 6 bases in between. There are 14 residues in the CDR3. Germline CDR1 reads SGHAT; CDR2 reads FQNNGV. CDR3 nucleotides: TGTGCCAGCAGCTTAGAGCTACGTAACTATGGCTACACCTTC. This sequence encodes CASSLELRNYGYTF.

The CDR3 here is CAISEGRGPNTGELFF. The CDR3 bases are TGTGCCATCAGTGAAGGGCGGGGGCCTAACACCGGGGAGCTGTTTTTT. The gene calls are TRBV10-3 and TRBJ2-2; tentative D call: TRBD2 (7 bases). Germline V gene lookup returns CDR1 ENHRY and CDR2 SYGVKD. Trimming took off 3 bases at V and 2 bases at J, with 13 bases between the two ends. The CDR3 has 16 residues.

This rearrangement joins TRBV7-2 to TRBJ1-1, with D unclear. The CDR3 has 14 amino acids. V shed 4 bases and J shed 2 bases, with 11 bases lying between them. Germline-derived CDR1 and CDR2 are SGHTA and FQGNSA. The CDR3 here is CASSSPYKNTEAFF. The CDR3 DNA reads TGTGCCAGCAGCTCGCCCTATAAAAACACTGAAGCTTTCTTT.

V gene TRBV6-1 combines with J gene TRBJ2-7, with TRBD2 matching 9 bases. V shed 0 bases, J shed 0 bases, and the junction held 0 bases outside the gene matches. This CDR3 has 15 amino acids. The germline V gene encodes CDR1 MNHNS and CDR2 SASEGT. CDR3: CASSEASGGSYEQYF. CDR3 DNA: TGTGCCAGCAGTGAAGCTAGCGGGGGCTCCTACGAGCAGTACTTC.

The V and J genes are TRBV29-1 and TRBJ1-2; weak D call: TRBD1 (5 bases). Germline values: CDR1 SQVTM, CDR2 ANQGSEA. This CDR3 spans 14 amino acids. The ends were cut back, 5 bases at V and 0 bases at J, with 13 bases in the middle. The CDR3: CSVKGTATNYGYTF. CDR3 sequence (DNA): TGCAGCGTTAAAGGGACCGCAACTAACTATGGCTACACCTTC.

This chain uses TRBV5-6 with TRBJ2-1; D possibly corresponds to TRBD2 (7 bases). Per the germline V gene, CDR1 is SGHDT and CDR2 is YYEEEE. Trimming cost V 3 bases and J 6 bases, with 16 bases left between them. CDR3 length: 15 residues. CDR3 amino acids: CASSSAGAPGNEQFF. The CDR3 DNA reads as TGTGCCAGCAGCTCTGCGGGGGCCCCGGGCAATGAGCAGTTCTTC.

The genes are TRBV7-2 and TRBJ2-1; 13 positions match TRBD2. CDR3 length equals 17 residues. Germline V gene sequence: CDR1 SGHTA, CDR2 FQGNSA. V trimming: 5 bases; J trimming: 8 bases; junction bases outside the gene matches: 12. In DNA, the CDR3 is TGTGCCAGCAGCCCGGAGACTAGCGGGGGGAGGATCTATGAGCAGTTCTTC. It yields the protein CASSPETSGGRIYEQFF.

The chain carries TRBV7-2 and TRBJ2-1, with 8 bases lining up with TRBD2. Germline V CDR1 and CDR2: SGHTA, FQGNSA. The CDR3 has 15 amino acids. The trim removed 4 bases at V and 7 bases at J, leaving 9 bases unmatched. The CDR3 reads CASSSSGRGGNEQFF. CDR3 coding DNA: TGTGCCAGCAGCTCCTCCGGGAGGGGGGGTAATGAGCAGTTCTTC.

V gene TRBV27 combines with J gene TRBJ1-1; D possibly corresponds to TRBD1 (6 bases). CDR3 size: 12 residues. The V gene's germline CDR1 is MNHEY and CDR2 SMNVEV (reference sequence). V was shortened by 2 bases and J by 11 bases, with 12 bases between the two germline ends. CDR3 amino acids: CASSLIPGVAFF. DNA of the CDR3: TGTGCCAGCAGTTTAATCCCAGGGGTGGCTTTCTTT.

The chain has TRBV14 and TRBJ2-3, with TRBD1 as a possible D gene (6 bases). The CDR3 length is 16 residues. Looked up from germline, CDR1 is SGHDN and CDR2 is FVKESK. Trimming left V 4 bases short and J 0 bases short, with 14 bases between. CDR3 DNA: TGTGCCAGCAGCCCGACAGGAGGCCTTAGCACAGATACGCAGTATTTT. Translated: CASSPTGGLSTDTQYF.

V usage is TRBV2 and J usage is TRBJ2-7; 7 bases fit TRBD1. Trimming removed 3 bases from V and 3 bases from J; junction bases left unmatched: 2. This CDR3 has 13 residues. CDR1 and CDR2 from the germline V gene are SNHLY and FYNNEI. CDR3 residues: CASSEQGDYEQYF. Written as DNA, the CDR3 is TGTGCCAGCAGTGAGCAGGGGGACTACGAGCAGTACTTC.

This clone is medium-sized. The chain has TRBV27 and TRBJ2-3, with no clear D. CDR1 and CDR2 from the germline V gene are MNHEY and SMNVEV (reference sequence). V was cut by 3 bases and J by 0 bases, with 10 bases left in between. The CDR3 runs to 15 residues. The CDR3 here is CASSFVAASTDTQYF. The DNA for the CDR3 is TGTGCCAGCAGTTTTGTGGCAGCTAGCACAGATACGCAGTATTTT.

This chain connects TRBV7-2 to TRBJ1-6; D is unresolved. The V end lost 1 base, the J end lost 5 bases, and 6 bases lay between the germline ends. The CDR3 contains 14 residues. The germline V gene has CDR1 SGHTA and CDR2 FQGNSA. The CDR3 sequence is CASSLGPNNSPLHF. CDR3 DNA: TGTGCCAGCAGCTTAGGACCCAATAATTCACCCCTCCACTTT.

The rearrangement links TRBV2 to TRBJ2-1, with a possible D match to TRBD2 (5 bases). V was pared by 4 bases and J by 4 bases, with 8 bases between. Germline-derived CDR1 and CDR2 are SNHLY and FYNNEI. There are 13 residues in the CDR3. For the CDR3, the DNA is TGTGCCAGCAGTGGGGAGCTTTACAATGAGCAGTTCTTC. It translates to CASSGELYNEQFF.

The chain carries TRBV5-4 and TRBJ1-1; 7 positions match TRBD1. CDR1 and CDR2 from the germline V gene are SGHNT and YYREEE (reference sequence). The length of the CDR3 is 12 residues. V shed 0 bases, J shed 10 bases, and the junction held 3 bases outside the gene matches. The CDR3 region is CASSLVSGGAFF. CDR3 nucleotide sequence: TGTGCCAGCAGCTTGGTTTCAGGGGGAGCTTTCTTT. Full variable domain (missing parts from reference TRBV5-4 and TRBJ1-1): ETGVTQSPTHLIKTRGQQVTLRCSSQSGHNTVSWYQQALGQGPQFIFQYYREEENGRGNFPPRFSGLQFPNYSSELNVNALELDDSALYLCASSLVSGGAFFGQGTRLTVV.